This T cell receptor (beta chain) was sequenced during a study of blood T cell repertoires in COVID-19. About the study: T cells, B-cell-depleted T cells, or PBMCs provided the cDNA or gDNA that served as material.

Profiling relied on immunoSEQ multiplex PCR, and the TCRdb table lists in-frame clones only, not all of them. The table has 20,000 or so clones, more than 70% seen once; the top ten hold around 6%. Germline V gene sequence: CDR1 MNHEY, CDR2 SVGAGI. The CDR3 totals 14 residues. The V and J ends lost 6 bases and 3 bases, in that order; junction bases with no gene match: 6. This receptor was taken from a human donor in a cohort sampled during active COVID-19. This sequence joins TRBV6-5 and TRBJ2-7, with 9 bases aligning to TRBD1. The source material was peripheral blood. Here the CDR3 DNA reads TGTGCCAGCAGCGGTCGGACAGGGGTCTACGAGCAGTACTTC. Amino acid sequence: CASSGRTGVYEQYF.